This T cell receptor (beta chain) was retrieved from a study of cytomegalovirus exposure and HLA in healthy donors. A few counts support this clone. The PCR ran on 60 Vbeta and 13 Jbeta primers. Study processing details: Unique TCR beta chains numbered 60 million to 100 million in a later analysis, with roughly 10 million shared. Generated by immunoSEQ multiplex PCR, the TCRdb table keeps only in-frame clones and is missing some. From that table come the V and J calls and clone size; the DNA was used to work out D and trimming. The repertoire holds 160,000 or so clones, about 79% seen once, with about 6% in the top ten. CDR1 and CDR2 (germline): SGHRS, YFSETQ. The CDR3 runs 17 residues. V lost 0 bases, J lost 3 bases, and 18 bases lay in between.

The origin of this receptor is a man in his fifties or sixties in good health and CMV-seropositive. The sample taken for sequencing was PBMCs. This chain links TRBV5-1 with TRBJ1-1; D is possibly TRBD1 (5 bases). CDR3 protein: CASSLGGREEGYTEAFF. The CDR3 region has the DNA TGCGCCAGCAGCTTGGGTGGCAGGGAGGAGGGGTACACTGAAGCTTTCTTT.